These 9 T cell receptor beta chains share one sample of origin, sequenced in a study of type 1 and type 2 diabetes patients. The PCR template was genomic DNA. The TCR beta CDR3 region was amplified using 30 forward and 13 reverse primers. TCRdb fed the multiplex PCR reads into MiXCR, producing one record per CDR3 protein. This table holds approximately 260,000 distinct CDR3 sequences, 45% to 60% found once. Sequences were obtained from peripheral blood mononuclear cells (PBMCs). Source of these receptors: a man aged 18 to 30 with type 2 diabetes.

This chain links TRBV4-1 with TRBJ1-1; D is possibly TRBD1 (5 bases). CDR1 MGHRA and CDR2 YSYEKL come from the germline V gene. The CDR3 runs 15 residues. With 2 bases removed from V and 7 bases from J, the gap between germline ends came to 17 bases. The CDR3 loop is CASSQPWGDRIEAFF. The CDR3 coding sequence is TGCGCCAGCAGCCAACCCTGGGGGGATCGGATTGAAGCTTTCTTT.

The sample holds one count of this clonotype. The germline gene is not matched at one end of the junction; a read error may be the cause. The chain employs TRBV25-1 and TRBJ2-7; 8 positions agree with TRBD2. The germline CDR1 and CDR2 sequences are MGHDK and SYGVNS. The CDR3 runs 12 residues. CDR3 loop: CASSREGYERYF. CDR3 DNA sequence: TGTGCCAGCAGTCGGGAGGGCTACGAGCGGTACTTC.

The chain joins TRBV20-1 to TRBJ1-3; no definite D call. Between the trimmed V and J ends, which lost 5 bases and 0 bases, there was a span of 11 bases. There are 14 residues in the CDR3. Germline CDR1 reads DFQATT; CDR2 reads SNEGSKA (reference sequence). The CDR3 nucleotides are TGCAGTGCTTCAACTCGGGGCTCTGGAAACACCATATATTTT. It encodes CSASTRGSGNTIYF.

This chain connects TRBV10-1 to TRBJ1-6; D call uncertain. There are 14 residues in the CDR3. Germline CDR1 reads WNHNN; CDR2 reads SYGVQD (reference sequence). V was trimmed by 6 bases and J by 6 bases, leaving 12 bases between them. The CDR3: CASSLGWANSPLHF. The DNA of the CDR3 is TGCGCCAGCAGCTTGGGCTGGGCTAATTCACCCCTCCACTTT.

This clonotype was counted a single time. This chain links TRBV13 with TRBJ1-6, with D possibly matching TRBD1 (5 bases). Germline V gene data show CDR1 as PRHDT and CDR2 as FYEKMQ (reference sequence). V gave up 5 bases and J gave up 6 bases, with 8 bases separating them. This CDR3 is 13 amino acids long. The CDR3 region is CASSVGTNSPLHF. CDR3 bases: TGTGCCAGCAGCGTGGGGACTAATTCACCCCTCCACTTT.

This rearrangement joins TRBV7-3 to TRBJ2-3; 12 bases are a match to TRBD1. The CDR3 runs to 15 residues. Per germline, CDR1 SGHTA and CDR2 FQGTGA. The V and J ends lost 5 bases and 5 bases, in that order; junction bases with no gene match: 5. The CDR3 nucleotides are TGTGCCAGCAGCCTGGGACAGGGGGCAAGAGATACGCAGTATTTT. Amino acid sequence: CASSLGQGARDTQYF.

This clonotype was recorded only once. The chain carries TRBV5-8 and TRBJ1-4; D not resolved. The CDR3 has 15 amino acids. Germline CDR1 SGHTS, CDR2 YDEGEE. The ends were cut back, 6 bases at V and 0 bases at J, with 12 bases in the middle. CDR3 DNA: TGTGCCAGCACCCCTACAGCCGCAACTAATGAAAAACTGTTTTTT. Translated: CASTPTAATNEKLFF.

V is TRBV7-2 and J is TRBJ2-1; D is unclear. The V gene's germline CDR1 is SGHTA and CDR2 FQGNSA. V was cut by 4 bases and J by 7 bases, with 23 bases left in between. The CDR3 extends over 17 amino acids. In nucleotides, the CDR3 is TGTGCCAGCAGCTCCACCGCAGACCCCAGGTTGTGGAATGAGCAGTTCTTC. Amino acids: CASSSTADPRLWNEQFF.

The chain is built from TRBV28 and TRBJ2-7, with TRBD2 as a possible D gene (5 bases). The V gene's germline CDR1 is MDHEN and CDR2 SYDVKM. Trimming shortened V by 3 bases and J by 6 bases, and 18 bases separated the two germline ends. CDR3 length: 15 amino acids. The CDR3 region has the DNA TGTGCCAGCAGTTTTCTTGCCGAGCTTAGCGTCGAGCAGTACTTC. Encoded protein: CASSFLAELSVEQYF.